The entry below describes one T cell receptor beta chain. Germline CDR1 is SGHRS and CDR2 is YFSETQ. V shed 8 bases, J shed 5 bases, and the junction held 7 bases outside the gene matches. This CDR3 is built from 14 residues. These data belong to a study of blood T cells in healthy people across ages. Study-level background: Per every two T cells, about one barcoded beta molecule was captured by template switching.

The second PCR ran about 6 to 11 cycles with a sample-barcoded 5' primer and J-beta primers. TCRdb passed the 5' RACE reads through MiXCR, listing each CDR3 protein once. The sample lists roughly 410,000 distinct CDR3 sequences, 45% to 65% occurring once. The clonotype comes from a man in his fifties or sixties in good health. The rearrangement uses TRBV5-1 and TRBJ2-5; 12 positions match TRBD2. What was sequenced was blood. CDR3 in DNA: TGCGCCAGTCTAGCGGGGGGGCCTTTGGAGACCCAGTACTTC. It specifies CASLAGGPLETQYF.